This is a list of T cell receptor beta chains from one sample in a study of T cell responses to AZD1222 COVID-19 vaccine. Sequencing was performed with immunoSEQ multiplex PCR; in TCRdb, only in-frame clones are kept and a portion is missing. The table records roughly 140,000 clones, 90% of them present only once. Here the sequenced sample was peripheral blood, taken 28 days after the second AZD1222 dose. All receptors come from an adult who received the AZD1222 COVID-19 vaccine. CDR3s include the opening cysteine and the closing phenylalanine or tryptophan. Fields, in order: J gene, clone size, V gene, D gene, CDR3 DNA, CDR3 protein. The D gene is left open where the match is weak. Size tells how often a clone was seen (once, few, many) or the class of an expanded clone, and some rows leave it out.

>TRBJ1-3|.|TRBV3-1/TRBV3-2|.
TGTGCCAGCAGCCATTACAGGGACATCTCTGGAAACACCATATATTTT
CASSHYRDISGNTIYF
>TRBJ2-3|.|TRBV27|.
TGTGCCAGCAGTTTCGGGCTTGCGCAGTATTTT
CASSFGLAQYF
>TRBJ1-5|.|TRBV30|TRBD1
TGTGCCGGGGGGGGACAGAGCAATCAGCCCCAGCATTTT
CAGGGQSNQPQHF
>TRBJ1-5|.|TRBV2|.
TGTGCCAGCAGTGACGGGGTTCATCAGCCCCAGCATTTT
CASSDGVHQPQHF
>TRBJ2-2|.|TRBV9|.
TGTGCCAGCAGCGTACTGCCGGACGCGAACACCGGGGAGCTGTTTTTT
CASSVLPDANTGELFF
>TRBJ2-7|.|TRBV28|.
TGTGCCAGCAGCCTCCTGGCCGGGGAGCAGTACTTC
CASSLLAGEQYF
>TRBJ1-2|.|TRBV2|TRBD1
TGTGCCAGCAGTAGGGACAGGGATGACTATGGCTACACCTTC
CASSRDRDDYGYTF
>TRBJ2-1|once|TRBV4-1|.
TGCGCCAGCAGCCTCCGACTATTTAATGAGCAGTTCTTC
CASSLRLFNEQFF
>TRBJ2-7|.|TRBV5-5|TRBD2
TGTGCCAGCAGGCGTGGCGGGGGGGAGCAGTACTTC
CASRRGGGEQYF
>TRBJ1-2|.|TRBV6-5|.
TGTGCCAGCAGTTACTCAGCTACCGTTGGAGGCTACACCTTC
CASSYSATVGGYTF
>TRBJ2-1|once|TRBV19|TRBD2
TGTGCCAGTATAGGGGCCCGTACTAGCGGCCACAATGAGCAGTTCTTC
CASIGARTSGHNEQFF
>TRBJ2-2|once|TRBV7-6|.
TGTGCCAGCAGCCGGGAGTACGGGGAGCTGTTTTTT
CASSREYGELFF
>TRBJ1-1|.|TRBV2|.
TGTGCCAGCAGTGAAAGGACAACAAACACTGAAGCTTTCTTT
CASSERTTNTEAFF
>TRBJ1-3|once|TRBV9|TRBD1
TGTGCCAGCAGCGTAGGGACAGGGAAAGACACCATATATTTT
CASSVGTGKDTIYF
>TRBJ2-7|.|TRBV18|.
TGTGCCAGCTCACCCCCGGACCTCAGGGGCCTCGAGCAGTACTTC
CASSPPDLRGLEQYF
>TRBJ2-3|.|TRBV19|.
TGTGCCAGTAGTATGGATGCAGGGCCGAGGAGGGATACGCAGTATTTT
CASSMDAGPRRDTQYF
>TRBJ1-2|.|TRBV29-1|.
TGCAGCGTTGTCCAGGGCGCACGTGGCTACACCTTC
CSVVQGARGYTF
>TRBJ2-1|.|TRBV28|.
TGTGCCAGCAGTTCTGGGTACAAGAGCTCCTACAATGAGCAGTTCTTC
CASSSGYKSSYNEQFF